These 9 T cell receptor beta chains were all obtained from the same sample, sequenced in a study of lymphopenia after photon versus proton radiotherapy. The method was immunoSEQ multiplex PCR; TCRdb's version includes in-frame clones alone and lacks a portion of them. This sample has about 29,000 clones, with approximately 90% found just once. The material sequenced was peripheral blood, taken from a patient treated with proton-based radiotherapy. Source of these receptors: a woman aged 55-75 years with cholangiocarcinoma. Some clones in this sample may be carry-over from other donors' samples.

This clone has only one observation. This chain joins TRBV6-5 and TRBJ1-3, with D maybe TRBD1 (5 bases). The CDR3 is 14 amino acids. V was trimmed by 6 bases and J by 7 bases, leaving 16 bases between them. The germline V gene encodes CDR1 MNHEY and CDR2 SVGAGI. For the CDR3, the DNA is TGTGCCAGCAGCCTCGAGGGGCCTTTGAACACCATATATTTT. It codes for CASSLEGPLNTIYF.

This rearrangement joins TRBV27 to TRBJ1-1, with 11 positions matching TRBD1. Germline CDR1 is MNHEY and CDR2 is SMNVEV (reference sequence). The CDR3 spans 15 residues. V lost 5 bases and J lost 6; bases outside the gene matches: 8. The CDR3 sequence: CASSTRDRGFSEAFF. DNA for the CDR3: TGTGCCAGCAGTACCCGGGACAGGGGGTTTTCTGAAGCTTTCTTT.

V and J are TRBV9 and TRBJ2-7, with 9 bases fitting TRBD1. Germline lookup yields CDR1 SGDLS and CDR2 YYNGEE. This CDR3 region has 15 residues. V gave up 0 bases and J gave up 4 bases; unmatched junction bases: 5. DNA of the CDR3: TGTGCCAGCAGCGTAGGTGGGACAGGGTCTTACGAGCAGTACTTC. It is translated as CASSVGGTGSYEQYF.

This clone was detected only a few times. J is TRBJ2-3 and V is TRBV4-2, with 10 bases matching TRBD2. The trim removed 1 base at V and 1 base at J, leaving 8 bases unmatched. Germline CDR1 is LGHNA and CDR2 is YNFKEQ. CDR3 length equals 18 residues. CDR3 sequence: CASSQVLSGTSGTDTQYF. CDR3 in DNA: TGTGCCAGCAGCCAAGTGTTATCCGGGACTAGCGGCACAGATACGCAGTATTTT.

The chain links TRBV19 to TRBJ1-3; D gene ambiguous. V lost 7 bases and J 0 bases, leaving 10 bases between the germline ends. The CDR3 totals 14 residues. CDR1 and CDR2 from the germline V gene are LNHDA and SQIVND (reference sequence). The CDR3 spells CASKAGTSGNTIYF. The CDR3 DNA reads as TGTGCCAGTAAGGCTGGAACCTCTGGAAACACCATATATTTT.

The V call is TRBV7-3, the J call TRBJ2-3, with TRBD1 matching 7 bases. This CDR3 comprises 15 residues. From germline, CDR1 is SGHTA and CDR2 FQGTGA. V lost 2 bases to trimming and J lost 3 bases; unmatched junction nucleotides: 5. The CDR3, as DNA: TGTGCCAGCAGCTTATTTAACAGGGGAACAGATACGCAGTATTTT. As protein: CASSLFNRGTDTQYF. The variable domain in full, completed from reference TRBV7-3 and TRBJ2-3, reads GAGVSQTPSNKVTEKGKYVELRCDPISGHTALYWYRQSLGQGPEFLIYFQGTGAADDSGLPNDRFFAVRPEGSVSTLKIQRTERGDSAVYLCASSLFNRGTDTQYFGPGTRLTVL.

This chain joins TRBV5-8 and TRBJ1-5, with TRBD1 as a possible D gene (6 bases). CDR1 SGHTS and CDR2 YDEGEE come from the germline V gene. CDR3 length equals 15 residues. The V end was cut by 0 bases, the J end by 4 bases, with 11 bases between. The CDR3 DNA is TGTGCCAGCAGCTTGGGGAGGGGGGTTAATCAGCCCCAGCATTTT. The encoded protein is CASSLGRGVNQPQHF.

A note on this clone: Other DNA sequences in this sample translate to the same CDR3. The chain has TRBV20-1 and TRBJ2-7; D is unclear. This CDR3 region has 11 residues. Germline V CDR1 and CDR2: DFQATT, SNEGSKA (reference sequence). V was trimmed by 3 bases and J by 3 bases, leaving 6 bases between them. CDR3 in amino acids: CSARASYEQYF. CDR3 nucleotides: TGCAGTGCTAGGGCTAGCTACGAGCAGTACTTC.

The V gene is TRBV7-8, the J gene TRBJ1-1; 8 bases agree with TRBD1. This CDR3 region has 15 residues. Unmatched junction bases numbered 6, after V lost 1 base and J lost 5 bases. Germline V gene lookup returns CDR1 SGHVS and CDR2 FQNEAQ. DNA for the CDR3: TGTGCCAGCAGCTTAGAAGGGACAGGTGATACTGAAGCTTTCTTT. Amino acids: CASSLEGTGDTEAFF.